What follows are 12 T cell receptor beta chains derived from one specimen sequenced in a study of naive and memory T cell subsets. An equimolar mix of two oligonucleotides served as the beta constant-region primer for TRBC1 and TRBC2. TCRdb used MiXCR to reprocess the UMI-ligation and nested PCR reads, holding one entry per CDR3 protein. The profile shows 120,000 to 150,000 distinct CDR3 sequences, over 15% of them singletons. Source material: naive CD4+ T cells from blood. These receptors all come from a human donor in good health.

The chain employs TRBV19 and TRBJ1-5, with 11 bases identical to TRBD1. The junction had 7 bases not matched to a gene; V was cut back by 4 bases and J by 5 bases. The V gene's germline CDR1 is LNHDA and CDR2 SQIVND (reference sequence). CDR3 length equals 16 residues. The CDR3 sequence is CASSTPGTGGHQPQHF. The DNA for the CDR3 is TGTGCCAGTAGTACCCCCGGGACAGGGGGGCATCAGCCCCAGCATTTT.

This chain joins TRBV7-6 and TRBJ2-5; 7 bases map to TRBD2. The length of the CDR3 is 16 residues. With 4 bases clipped from V and 3 bases from J, the junction kept 11 bases outside the gene matches. The germline gives CDR1 SGHVS, CDR2 FNYEAQ. The CDR3: CASSSRRGLAEETQYF. CDR3 nucleotides: TGTGCCAGCAGCTCTAGGCGGGGTCTAGCGGAAGAGACCCAGTACTTC. The whole variable domain, remainder taken from reference TRBV7-6 and TRBJ2-5, is GAGVSQSPRYKVTKRGQDVALRCDPISGHVSLYWYRQALGQGPEFLTYFNYEAQQDKSGLPNDRFSAERPEGSISTLTIQRTEQRDSAMYRCASSSRRGLAEETQYFGPGTRLLVL.

The gene calls are TRBV5-1 and TRBJ2-1, with 11 bases identical to TRBD2. Trimming removed 5 bases from V and 7 bases from J; junction bases left unmatched: 2. This CDR3 is built from 13 residues. Germline V CDR1 and CDR2: SGHRS, YFSETQ. The CDR3 region is CASSSGRANEQFF. In nucleotides, the CDR3 is TGCGCCAGCAGTAGCGGGAGGGCAAATGAGCAGTTCTTC.

In this sample, this clonotype turned up a few times. An end of the junction does not agree with germline; a read error may underlie this. V is TRBV13 and J is TRBJ2-1; 7 bases are shared with TRBD1. Germline V gene lookup returns CDR1 PRHDT and CDR2 FYEKMQ (reference sequence). The length of the CDR3 is 15 residues. CDR3 amino acids: CASRLGGRVYNEQFF. As DNA, the CDR3 is TGTGCCAGCAGGTTAGGGGGCCGGGTCTACAATGAGCAGTTCTTC.

The chain recombines TRBV24-1 with TRBJ2-1; possible D gene TRBD2, 7 bases. Germline CDR1 reads KGHDR; CDR2 reads SFDVKD. V gave up 0 bases and J gave up 5 bases, with 28 bases separating them. The CDR3 length is 21 residues. The CDR3 DNA sequence: TGTGCCACCAGTGATTTGCTTTCTGGGGGGCTGGCTAGCGGAGAGAACAATGAGCAGTTCTTC. Protein product: CATSDLLSGGLASGENNEQFF.

This sequence joins TRBV5-4 and TRBJ2-3; 8 bases are shared with TRBD2. V shed 2 bases, J shed 2 bases, and the junction held 4 bases outside the gene matches. Germline CDR1 SGHNT, CDR2 YYREEE (reference sequence). There are 15 residues in the CDR3. The CDR3 nucleotides are TGTGCCAGCAGCTTACTAGCGGATACCACAGATACGCAGTATTTT. This sequence encodes CASSLLADTTDTQYF.

This clonotype was recorded a few times. CDR3 sequence (DNA): TGTGCCAGCAGTTTAGGGACTAGCGTACATAGCGAGCAGTACTTC. Protein sequence: CASSLGTSVHSEQYF. The V and J genes are TRBV28 and TRBJ2-7, with 10 bases matching TRBD2. This CDR3 has 15 residues. Looked up from germline, CDR1 is MDHEN and CDR2 is SYDVKM. The V and J ends lost 2 bases and 6 bases, in that order; junction bases with no gene match: 7.

The chain carries TRBV7-9 and TRBJ1-2; 8 bases map to TRBD1. J lost 4 bases, V lost 1 base, and 17 bases had no gene match. The CDR3 is made up of 19 amino acids. Germline CDR1 is SEHNR and CDR2 is FQNEAQ (reference sequence). The CDR3 nucleotides read TGTGCCAGCAGCTTAGTTTGGTTAGGACAGGGCCGTTCTGGCTATGGCTACACCTTC. Translation gives CASSLVWLGQGRSGYGYTF. The whole variable domain, remainder taken from reference TRBV7-9 and TRBJ1-2, is DTGVSQNPRHKITKRGQNVTFRCDPISEHNRLYWYRQTLGQGPEFLTYFQNEAQLEKSRLLSDRFSAERPKGSFSTLEIQRTEQGDSAMYLCASSLVWLGQGRSGYGYTFGSGTRLTVV.

J is TRBJ2-7 and V is TRBV6-2 or TRBV6-3; D remains ambiguous. The CDR3 sequence is 14 residues long. Germline CDR1 MNHEY, CDR2 SVGEGT. V lost 5 bases and J 0 bases, leaving 11 bases between the germline ends. The chain's CDR3 is CASSTPDGSYEQYF. The CDR3 DNA is TGTGCCAGCAGTACACCGGACGGCTCCTACGAGCAGTACTTC.

This clonotype showed up just a few times. The chain has TRBV10-3 and TRBJ1-6; 7 bases line up with TRBD1. The CDR3 is made up of 13 amino acids. Germline assignment: CDR1 ENHRY and CDR2 SYGVKD. Trimming took 4 bases from V and 12 from J; bases not matched to a gene: 6. CDR3 sequence (DNA): TGTGCCATCAGTGGCGGACAGGTCTTACCCCTCCACTTT. It yields the protein CAISGGQVLPLHF.

The V and J genes are TRBV11-2 and TRBJ2-7; possible D gene TRBD1, 5 bases. The V gene's germline CDR1 is SGHAT and CDR2 FQNNGV. The CDR3 covers 15 residues. The ends were cut back, 1 base at V and 2 bases at J, with 12 bases in the middle. CDR3 protein: CASSLGPQGTYEQYF. Written as DNA, the CDR3 is TGTGCCAGCAGCTTAGGCCCCCAGGGTACCTACGAGCAGTACTTC.

J is TRBJ1-1 and V is TRBV11-2; tentatively, D is TRBD1 (6 bases). The CDR3 is made up of 16 amino acids. Germline CDR1 is SGHAT and CDR2 is FQNNGV. Trimming took off 4 bases at V and 3 bases at J, with 18 bases between the two ends. The CDR3 DNA reads as TGTGCCAGCAGCTCCGGCCGCGGGGGCCGGGACACTGAAGCTTTCTTT. It specifies CASSSGRGGRDTEAFF.